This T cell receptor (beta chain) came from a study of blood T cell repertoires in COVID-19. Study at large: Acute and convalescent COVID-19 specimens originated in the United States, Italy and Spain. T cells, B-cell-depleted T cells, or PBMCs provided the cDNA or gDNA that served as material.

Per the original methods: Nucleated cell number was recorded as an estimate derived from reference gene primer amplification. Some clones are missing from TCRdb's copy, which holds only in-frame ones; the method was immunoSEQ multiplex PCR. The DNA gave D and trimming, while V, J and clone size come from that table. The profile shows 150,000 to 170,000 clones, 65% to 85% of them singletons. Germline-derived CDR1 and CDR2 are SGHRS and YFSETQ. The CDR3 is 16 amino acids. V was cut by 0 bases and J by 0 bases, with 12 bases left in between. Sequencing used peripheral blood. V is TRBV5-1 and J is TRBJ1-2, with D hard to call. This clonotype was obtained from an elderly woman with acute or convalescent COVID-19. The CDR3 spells CASSLGAGYSNYGYTF. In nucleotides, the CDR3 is TGCGCCAGCAGCTTGGGGGCAGGCTATTCTAACTATGGCTACACCTTC.